This TCR beta chain was sequenced during a study of T-cell reconstitution after alpha-beta-depleted transplantation in children. This clonotype has ten or more counts. What it binds is not known. General observations from the study: Newly produced T cells mostly accounted for T-cell counts and diversity one year post-transplant.

Library preparation (for TCRbeta) was performed with unique molecular identifiers. MiXCR, run by TCRdb on the PCR reads, gives a single entry per CDR3 protein. The sample yields hundreds of thousands of distinct CDR3 sequences, 10% to 15% seen once. With 8 bases removed from V and 0 bases from J, the gap between germline ends came to 16 bases. Germline V gene sequence: CDR1 MDHEN, CDR2 SYDVKM. The CDR3 has 16 residues. This sequence was found in a male patient younger than 18 who had a stem cell transplant for acute myeloid leukemia, so the T cells may come from the graft donor. The sequencing used PBMCs, mostly from graft donor cells, collected 360 days after TCRalphabeta/CD19-depleted stem cell transplant. The chain employs TRBV28 and TRBJ1-4, with D tentatively TRBD1 (6 bases). For the CDR3, the DNA is TGTGCCAGCGAAACCGCAGGGGTTGCAACTAATGAAAAACTGTTTTTT. Translated: CASETAGVATNEKLFF.